The 24 T cell receptor beta chains in this list originate from one sample, sequenced in a study of shared T cell receptors in the human thymus. The assay was immunoSEQ multiplex PCR, and TCRdb's table has in-frame clones only and misses some. This sample has about 380,000 clones; approximately 95% occur once, and the top ten carry roughly 0.02%. Sequenced: thymocytes. The origin of the receptors is a human donor.

The rearrangement joins TRBV2 to TRBJ2-7, with D possibly being TRBD1 (6 bases). V lost 0 bases and J lost 3, with 18 bases in between. Germline V lookup: CDR1 SNHLY, CDR2 FYNNEI. The length of the CDR3 is 17 residues. The DNA of the CDR3 is TGTGCCAGCAGTGAAGCGCTTCGGACAGTTAGCGTCTACGAGCAGTACTTC. This gives the protein CASSEALRTVSVYEQYF.

This clone has a handful of counts. V usage is TRBV2 and J usage is TRBJ2-1; 7 bases are shared with TRBD2. V lost 4 bases to trimming and J lost 8 bases; unmatched junction nucleotides: 5. The CDR3 consists of 13 residues. Germline V gene data show CDR1 as SNHLY and CDR2 as FYNNEI. The chain's CDR3 is CASSGTRGHEQFF. For the CDR3, the DNA is TGTGCCAGCAGTGGGACTAGAGGCCATGAGCAGTTCTTC.

This sequence joins TRBV27 and TRBJ1-1; D not certain. CDR1 and CDR2 from the germline V gene are MNHEY and SMNVEV (reference sequence). This CDR3 is built from 13 residues. Trimming shortened V by 10 bases and J by 4 bases, and 16 bases separated the two germline ends. Written as DNA, the CDR3 is TGTGCCACCACTTCTAAGTTGGGCACTGAAGCTTTCTTT. It encodes CATTSKLGTEAFF.

This chain uses TRBV6-1 with TRBJ2-7; 9 nucleotides match TRBD1. V lost 5 bases and J lost 2; bases outside the gene matches: 4. Germline V CDR1 and CDR2: MNHNS, SASEGT. CDR3 length equals 14 residues. The CDR3 region is CASSLGQGPYEQYF. CDR3 bases: TGTGCCAGCAGTTTAGGACAGGGGCCCTACGAGCAGTACTTC.

In its sample, this clone was seen once. The CDR3 coding sequence is TGCGCCAGCAGCCCGACAGGTTCCTACGAGCAGTACTTC. It is translated as CASSPTGSYEQYF. J is TRBJ2-7 and V is TRBV5-1; D is possibly TRBD1 (6 bases). Germline values: CDR1 SGHRS, CDR2 YFSETQ. CDR3 length equals 13 residues. V gave up 4 bases and J gave up 1 base, with 9 bases separating them.

This clone was seen a handful of times. The rearrangement links TRBV7-9 to TRBJ2-2, with 7 bases fitting TRBD1. CDR1 is SEHNR, CDR2 FQNEAQ, per germline (reference sequence). This CDR3 contains 17 residues. The V gene end was trimmed by 6 bases and the J gene end by 5 bases; junction bases not matched to a gene: 15. DNA for the CDR3: TGTGCCAGCAGTCTAACAGGGGCCGAAACACATACCGGGGAGCTGTTTTTT. The encoded protein is CASSLTGAETHTGELFF.

The chain links TRBV7-4 to TRBJ1-2; 10 bases align to TRBD1. Trimming removed 1 base from V and 0 bases from J; junction bases left unmatched: 5. Germline-derived CDR1 and CDR2 are SGHVT and SQSDAQ. The CDR3 contains 17 residues. CDR3 amino acids: CASSLVTGGESNYGYTF. Here the CDR3 DNA reads TGTGCCAGCAGCTTAGTGACAGGGGGCGAATCTAACTATGGCTACACCTTC.

This rearrangement joins TRBV11-2 to TRBJ2-7, with D possibly matching TRBD1 (5 bases). V shed 3 bases and J shed 3 bases, with 15 bases lying between them. The CDR3 is 15 amino acids. Germline assignment: CDR1 SGHAT and CDR2 FQNNGV. The CDR3 region is CASSFIGDYRYEQYF. The CDR3 bases are TGTGCCAGCAGCTTTATAGGGGATTACCGCTACGAGCAGTACTTC.

The rearrangement links TRBV11-3 to TRBJ2-7; no firm D call. Germline loops: CDR1 SGHNT, CDR2 YENEEA. The CDR3 runs 15 residues. V gave up 1 base and J gave up 0 bases, with 10 bases separating them. This chain's CDR3 is CASSLGVQSSYEQYF. DNA for the CDR3: TGTGCCAGCAGCTTAGGCGTACAGAGCTCCTACGAGCAGTACTTC.

V gene TRBV19 combines with J gene TRBJ2-1, with D perhaps TRBD2 (6 bases). Per germline, CDR1 LNHDA and CDR2 SQIVND (reference sequence). Trimming left V 4 bases short and J 7 bases short, with 17 bases between. The CDR3 consists of 15 residues. This CDR3 reads CASSTPEGSGNEQFF. The CDR3 coding sequence is TGTGCCAGTAGTACCCCCGAGGGCAGCGGGAATGAGCAGTTCTTC.

CDR3 region: CASSFERSKNIQYF. DNA for the CDR3: TGTGCCAGCAGTTTTGAGCGGTCAAAAAACATTCAGTACTTC. This sequence joins TRBV28 and TRBJ2-4; possible D gene TRBD2, 5 bases. The CDR3 sequence is 14 residues long. The germline V and J ends were trimmed by 3 bases and 4 bases, with 10 bases remaining between them. Germline assignment: CDR1 MDHEN and CDR2 SYDVKM.

This clone came up once. The chain has TRBV6-1 and TRBJ2-7, with D possibly being TRBD1 (6 bases). Trimming stripped 7 bases from V and 3 bases from J, with 10 bases between. The CDR3 loop spans 12 amino acids. Germline CDR1 MNHNS, CDR2 SASEGT. The CDR3: CASMDSIYEQYF. CDR3 bases: TGTGCCAGCATGGACAGCATCTACGAGCAGTACTTC.

This chain links TRBV29-1 with TRBJ2-3; TRBD1 agrees at 9 bases. The CDR3 sequence is 18 residues long. In germline, CDR1 is SQVTM, CDR2 ANQGSEA. V trimming: 4 bases; J trimming: 0 bases; junction bases outside the gene matches: 14. The CDR3: CSVVTRQGEPASTDTQYF. CDR3 sequence (DNA): TGCAGCGTTGTGACCCGACAGGGGGAGCCCGCTAGCACAGATACGCAGTATTTT.

The rearrangement joins TRBV19 to TRBJ2-7, with a weak D call TRBD1 (6 bases). Germline CDR1 and CDR2: LNHDA and SQIVND (reference sequence). Trimming left V 5 bases short and J 3 bases short, with 11 bases between. This CDR3 region has 13 residues. The CDR3 DNA is TGTGCCAGTAGTGTCAGGGGCTACTACGAGCAGTACTTC. Its protein is CASSVRGYYEQYF.

V is TRBV4-1 and J is TRBJ1-4, with 8 bases fitting TRBD1. The V gene's germline CDR1 is MGHRA and CDR2 YSYEKL. The J segment lost 5 bases and the V segment lost 0 bases, leaving 5 bases of the junction unmatched. The CDR3 length is 16 residues. The CDR3 reads CASSQDRTGKNEKLFF. In DNA, the CDR3 is TGCGCCAGCAGCCAAGATCGGACAGGGAAGAATGAAAAACTGTTTTTT.

The J gene is TRBJ2-7, the V gene TRBV5-1; 8 positions match TRBD2. The CDR3 sequence is 18 residues long. V lost 3 bases, J lost 1 base, and 15 bases stayed unmatched. Germline loops: CDR1 SGHRS, CDR2 YFSETQ. The CDR3 sequence is CASSCTRRTSNQSYEQYF. The CDR3 DNA reads as TGCGCCAGCAGCTGTACTAGAAGGACTAGCAATCAGTCCTACGAGCAGTACTTC.

The chain combines TRBV7-2 with TRBJ1-3; D unclear. CDR3 size: 13 residues. Trimming removed 7 bases at V and 0 bases at J, with 7 bases between. Germline V gene data show CDR1 as SGHTA and CDR2 as FQGNSA. CDR3 nucleotide sequence: TGTGCCAGCAAACCAAGCTCTGGAAACACCATATATTTT. As protein: CASKPSSGNTIYF.

The chain links TRBV29-1 to TRBJ2-7; 7 positions agree with TRBD2. J lost 2 bases, V lost 7 bases, and 11 bases had no gene match. The CDR3 length is 14 residues. Looked up from germline, CDR1 is SQVTM and CDR2 is ANQGSEA. The CDR3, as DNA: TGCAGCGCTTCTAGCGGATTCTTCCCCTACGAGCAGTACTTC. Amino acids: CSASSGFFPYEQYF.

The gene calls are TRBV27 and TRBJ2-1, with D tentatively TRBD2 (6 bases). V lost 0 bases, J lost 2 bases, and 17 bases lay in between. Per germline, CDR1 MNHEY and CDR2 SMNVEV (reference sequence). The CDR3 spans 18 residues. In DNA, the CDR3 is TGTGCCAGCAGTTTATCTGTCACCGGCGGGACCCCCTACAATGAGCAGTTCTTC. Amino acid sequence: CASSLSVTGGTPYNEQFF.

The chain carries TRBV5-5 and TRBJ2-1, with 10 bases lining up with TRBD2. The V gene end was trimmed by 0 bases and the J gene end by 10 bases; junction bases not matched to a gene: 1. Looked up from germline, CDR1 is SGHKS and CDR2 is YYEKEE (reference sequence). The length of the CDR3 is 13 residues. CDR3 protein: CASSLVTSGEQFF. The DNA of the CDR3 is TGTGCCAGCAGCTTGGTGACTAGCGGGGAGCAGTTCTTC.

This clone was seen once. This CDR3 is also generated by other DNA sequences in the sample. The chain uses TRBV9 and TRBJ2-3, with no clear D. Germline V gene data show CDR1 as SGDLS and CDR2 as YYNGEE. V lost 4 bases and J lost 4, with 7 bases in between. The CDR3 has 12 residues. CDR3: CASSPPPDTQYF. The CDR3 nucleotides read TGTGCCAGCAGCCCCCCCCCAGATACGCAGTATTTT.

The chain recombines TRBV6-5 with TRBJ2-7; 7 bases line up with TRBD1. Germline V lookup: CDR1 MNHEY, CDR2 SVGAGI. The CDR3 is 14 amino acids. Losses at the gene ends were 2 bases for V and 2 bases for J; bases not matched to a gene: 3. CDR3 region: CASSYGTETYEQYF. CDR3 in DNA: TGTGCCAGCAGTTACGGGACAGAGACCTACGAGCAGTACTTC.

This sequence joins TRBV14 and TRBJ2-1, with 9 bases identical to TRBD2. There are 14 residues in the CDR3. The V gene's germline CDR1 is SGHDN and CDR2 FVKESK. V shed 4 bases and J 10 bases; nucleotides not matched to a gene: 8. The chain's CDR3 is CASSLSGSFREQFF. CDR3 coding DNA: TGTGCCAGCAGCCTTAGCGGGAGTTTTCGGGAGCAGTTCTTC.

The CDR3 reads CASSYIGADSYEQYF. CDR3 nucleotide sequence: TGTGCCAGCAGTTATATCGGGGCGGACTCCTACGAGCAGTACTTC. V gene TRBV6-5 combines with J gene TRBJ2-7, with D perhaps matching TRBD1 or TRBD2 (5 bases each). The CDR3 runs 15 residues. The germline V gene has CDR1 MNHEY and CDR2 SVGAGI. Between the trimmed V and J ends, which lost 3 bases and 0 bases, there was a span of 12 bases.